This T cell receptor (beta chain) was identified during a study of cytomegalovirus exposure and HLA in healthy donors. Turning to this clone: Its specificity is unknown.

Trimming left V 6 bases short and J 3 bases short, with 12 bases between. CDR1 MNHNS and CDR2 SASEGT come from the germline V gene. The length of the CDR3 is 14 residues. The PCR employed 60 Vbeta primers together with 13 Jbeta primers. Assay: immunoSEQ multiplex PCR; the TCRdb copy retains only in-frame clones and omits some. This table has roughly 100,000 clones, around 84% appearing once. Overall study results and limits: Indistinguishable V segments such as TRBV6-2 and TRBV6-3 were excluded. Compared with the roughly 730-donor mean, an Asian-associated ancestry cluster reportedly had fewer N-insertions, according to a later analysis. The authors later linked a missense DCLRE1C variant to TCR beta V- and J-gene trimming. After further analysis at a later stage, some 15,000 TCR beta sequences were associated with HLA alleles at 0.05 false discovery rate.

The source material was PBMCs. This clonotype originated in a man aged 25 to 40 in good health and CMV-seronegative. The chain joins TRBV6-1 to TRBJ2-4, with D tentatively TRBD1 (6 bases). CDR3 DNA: TGTGCCAGCAGAGGGACATTGGGCAAAAACATTCAGTACTTC. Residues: CASRGTLGKNIQYF.